This TCR beta chain came from a study of cytomegalovirus exposure and HLA in healthy donors. Study-level information: Researchers found that roughly 77% of 350 to 500 genotyped donors fell within the Caucasian-associated ancestry cluster.

Of note for this clone: Its antigen is currently unknown.

The PCR was carried out with 60 Vbeta primers and 13 Jbeta primers. The method was immunoSEQ multiplex PCR; TCRdb's version includes in-frame clones alone and lacks a portion of them. This table holds approximately 78,000 clones, 65% to 80% found once. Looked up from germline, CDR1 is LNHDA and CDR2 is SQIVND (reference sequence). The CDR3 extends over 16 amino acids. The V end was cut by 6 bases, the J end by 7 bases, with 24 bases between. Study-level findings and limits: The authors judged a highly shared variant cluster likely a sequencing artifact. CMV serostatus was the sole immune exposure information available.

This receptor was taken from a man aged 40-49 years in good health and CMV-seropositive. Material for sequencing was PBMCs. The gene calls are TRBV19 and TRBJ1-2; a possible D gene is TRBD1 (6 bases). The CDR3 sequence is CASRIGQLKSAFGYTF. CDR3 bases: TGTGCCAGTAGAATTGGACAGTTAAAATCCGCTTTTGGCTACACCTTC.